This T cell receptor beta chain was identified during a study of T cells in pancreatic ductal adenocarcinoma. Study results and caveats: Comparisons of tumor and blood clonality may show falsely lower tumor diversity. Tumor samples had fewer productive templates and approximately 8-fold fewer unique clonotypes than blood.

Germline values: CDR1 PRHDT, CDR2 FYEKMQ (reference sequence). Trimming shortened V by 1 base and J by 5 bases, and 7 bases separated the two germline ends. The CDR3 spans 13 residues. Sequencing used immunoSEQ multiplex PCR; TCRdb keeps in-frame clones, though not all of them. The sample lists 85,000 to 120,000 clones; nearly 95% were seen once. This clone came up once. Its antigen is currently unknown. Surgery without prior neoadjuvant therapy was the treatment of the selected pancreatic ductal adenocarcinoma patients. The receptor's source is a human donor with pancreatic ductal adenocarcinoma. The sequencing input was PBMCs. The chain has TRBV13 and TRBJ2-3; unclear D gene. The chain's CDR3 is CASSLAQVDTQYF. DNA for the CDR3: TGTGCCAGCAGCTTAGCCCAGGTAGATACGCAGTATTTT.